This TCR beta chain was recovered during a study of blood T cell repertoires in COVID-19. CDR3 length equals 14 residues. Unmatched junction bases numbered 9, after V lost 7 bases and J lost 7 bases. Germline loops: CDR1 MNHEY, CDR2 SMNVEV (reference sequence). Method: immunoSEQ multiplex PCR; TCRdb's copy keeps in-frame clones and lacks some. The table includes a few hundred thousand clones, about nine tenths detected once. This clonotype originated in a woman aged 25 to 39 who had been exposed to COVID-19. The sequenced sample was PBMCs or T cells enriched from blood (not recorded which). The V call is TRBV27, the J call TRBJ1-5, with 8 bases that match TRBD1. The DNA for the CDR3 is TGTGCCAGCACCCTAACAGGGGGGGGGCAGCCCCAGCATTTT. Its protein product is CASTLTGGGQPQHF.